The present TCR beta chain was sequenced within a study of T cell responses to AZD1222 COVID-19 vaccine. Study-wide points: The study identified only six AZD1222 recipients as seropositive at baseline. Nearly half of unique spike-specific TCRs reportedly avoided B.1.351 and B.1.1.7 mutated regions.

Germline values: CDR1 SGHDT, CDR2 YYEEEE. V shed 2 bases and J 1 base; nucleotides not matched to a gene: 3. CDR3 length: 16 residues. Concerning this clone itself: What it binds is not known. In the same sample, other DNA sequences code for this CDR3.

This table comes from immunoSEQ multiplex PCR, and its TCRdb copy is limited to in-frame clones, with some not included. The table shows around 67,000 clones, with around 84% occurring only once. The sequence derives from an adult in good health. The sequenced sample was peripheral blood, obtained on day 0 of AZD1222 vaccination. The chain has TRBV5-6 and TRBJ2-2; the match to TRBD1 covers 9 bases. CDR3 sequence reads: CASSFLDRGNTGELFF. Written as DNA, the CDR3 is TGTGCCAGCAGCTTTTTGGACAGGGGGAACACCGGGGAGCTGTTTTTT.